These T cell receptor beta chains were read from a single sample in a study of blood T cell repertoires in COVID-19. Here immunoSEQ multiplex PCR was the method, and the copy in TCRdb shows in-frame clones only, minus some. The table has about 140,000 clones, 75% to 90% seen once. Sequenced input: peripheral blood. All receptors derive from a woman in her 50s with acute or convalescent COVID-19. Each CDR3 is given with its conserved first and last residue. Fields, in order: CDR3 protein, CDR3 DNA, J gene, V gene, clone size, D gene. D genes are given only for firm matches. Expanded clones get a size class; other rows say once, few or many, or leave the size out.

CASRAGGAMETQYF	TGTGCCAGCAGGGCGGGGGGGGCTATGGAGACCCAGTACTTC	TRBJ2-5	TRBV6-5	NA	TRBD2
CASSLGDSYEQYF	TGTGCCAGCAGCTTGGGGGACAGCTACGAGCAGTACTTC	TRBJ2-7	TRBV7-6	NA	TRBD1
CASNPGLATNTGELFF	TGCGCCAGCAATCCGGGGTTAGCGACCAACACCGGGGAGCTGTTTTTT	TRBJ2-2	TRBV10-1	medium-sized	NA
CASTLERALFVTSTDTQYF	TGTGCCAGCACTCTTGAGAGGGCCCTTTTCGTTACTAGCACAGATACGCAGTATTTT	TRBJ2-3	TRBV27	NA	NA
CATLPGGAGNTIYF	TGTGCCACCCTTCCAGGGGGTGCAGGAAACACCATATATTTT	TRBJ1-3	TRBV28	NA	TRBD1
CARRQGANYGYTF	TGTGCCAGAAGACAGGGGGCGAACTATGGCTACACCTTC	TRBJ1-2	TRBV2	NA	TRBD1
CASSPDREYEQFF	TGTGCCAGCAGTCCAGACAGGGAGTATGAGCAGTTCTTC	TRBJ2-1	TRBV2	NA	TRBD1
CASSLDSYGYTF	TGTGCCAGCAGCCTAGACAGCTACGGCTACACCTTC	TRBJ1-2	TRBV12-3/TRBV12-4	NA	NA
CSASSSERTDTQYF	TGCAGTGCTAGTTCCTCCGAACGGACAGATACGCAGTATTTT	TRBJ2-3	TRBV20-1	NA	NA
CASSEEANYGYTF	TGCGCCAGCAGTGAGGAAGCAAACTATGGCTACACCTTC	TRBJ1-2	TRBV10-1	NA	NA
CASSHGRLNGYTF	TGTGCCAGCAGCCATGGCAGGTTGAATGGCTACACCTTC	TRBJ1-2	TRBV3-1/TRBV3-2	NA	NA
CASSPWDRQEAFF	TGCGCCAGCAGCCCTTGGGACAGACAAGAAGCTTTCTTT	TRBJ1-1	TRBV5-1	NA	TRBD1
CASSQEETLANEKLFF	TGCGCCAGCAGCCAAGAAGAGACACTTGCGAATGAAAAACTGTTTTTT	TRBJ1-4	TRBV4-1	NA	NA
CSASWAVF	TGCAGTGCTAGTTGGGCAGTTTTC	TRBJ1-2	TRBV20-1	NA	NA
CASSLGWGRAEAFF	TGTGCCAGCAGCTTAGGTTGGGGGCGCGCTGAAGCTTTCTTT	TRBJ1-1	TRBV7-9	NA	NA
CASSQDGRDTEAFF	TGTGCCAGCAGCCAAGATGGGAGGGACACTGAAGCTTTCTTT	TRBJ1-1	TRBV4-2	NA	NA
CASSVGGMTRGREQYF	TGTGCCAGCAGCGTAGGGGGAATGACAAGGGGCAGGGAGCAGTACTTC	TRBJ2-7	TRBV9	NA	NA
CATSGLGGIRRDTEAFF	TGTGCCACCAGCGGCCTAGGAGGGATCAGAAGGGACACTGAAGCTTTCTTT	TRBJ1-1	TRBV15	NA	NA
CASRHEYTEKLFF	TGTGCCAGCAGGCATGAGTATACTGAAAAACTGTTTTTT	TRBJ1-4	TRBV12-3/TRBV12-4	NA	NA
CASSRAGQPQHF	TGTGCCAGCAGTCGAGCCGGGCAGCCCCAGCATTTT	TRBJ1-5	TRBV6-5	NA	NA
CSVEAPTFNTQYF	TGCAGCGTTGAAGCTCCGACATTTAATACGCAGTATTTT	TRBJ2-3	TRBV29-1	NA	NA